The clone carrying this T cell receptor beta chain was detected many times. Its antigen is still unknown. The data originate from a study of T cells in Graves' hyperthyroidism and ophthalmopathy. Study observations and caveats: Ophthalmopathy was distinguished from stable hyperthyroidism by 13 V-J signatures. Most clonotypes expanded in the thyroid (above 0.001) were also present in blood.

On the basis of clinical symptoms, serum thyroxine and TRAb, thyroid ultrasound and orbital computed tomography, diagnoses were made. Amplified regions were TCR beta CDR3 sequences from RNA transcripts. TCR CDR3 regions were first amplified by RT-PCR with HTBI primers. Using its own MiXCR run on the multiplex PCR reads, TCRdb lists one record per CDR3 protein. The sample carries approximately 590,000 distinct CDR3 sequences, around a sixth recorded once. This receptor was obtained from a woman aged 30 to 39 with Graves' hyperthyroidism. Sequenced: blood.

CDR3 residues: CASTFLGGGPPPAREQYF. DNA for the CDR3: TGTGCCAGCACCTTCCTTGGGGGAGGTCCGCCCCCCGCTCGCGAGCAGTACTTC. This chain connects TRBV27 to TRBJ2-7; a weak D match, TRBD2 (6 bases). CDR1 MNHEY and CDR2 SMNVEV come from the germline V gene (reference sequence). This CDR3 has 18 amino acids. V was clipped by 7 bases and J by 6 bases, with 31 bases between them.